This T cell receptor beta chain originates from a study of PD-L1 blockade in urothelial cancer. This sample's time point: pretreatment peripheral blood. TCRdb's table, derived via immunoSEQ multiplex PCR, lists solely in-frame clones and lacks some. This table has about 88,000 clones, more than 70% appearing once. This specimen was PBMCs, taken around atezolizumab (anti-PD-L1) treatment. The receptor was isolated from a woman older than 75 with urothelial cancer.

Here the CDR3 reads CASSRIPGLAGGNEQFF. The DNA of the CDR3 is TGTGCCAGCAGCCGCATTCCGGGACTAGCGGGAGGAAATGAGCAGTTCTTC. The chain combines TRBV7-3 with TRBJ2-1, with 15 nucleotides matching TRBD2. V shed 5 bases and J 7 bases; nucleotides not matched to a gene: 9. Germline values: CDR1 SGHTA, CDR2 FQGTGA. The CDR3 is 17 residues long.